Below are 16 T cell receptor beta chains sequenced from a single sample in a study of cytomegalovirus exposure and HLA in healthy donors. Sequencing used immunoSEQ multiplex PCR; TCRdb keeps in-frame clones, though not all of them. The sample comprises about 240,000 clones, around 85% of which are singletons, and around 1.2% rests with the top ten. Sequenced input: PBMCs. The receptors shown here come from a woman younger than 45 in good health and CMV-seropositive.

CDR3 residues: CASSLRGAYNEQFF. DNA of the CDR3: TGTGCCAGCAGCTTGCGCGGAGCCTACAATGAGCAGTTCTTC. The chain links TRBV11-3 to TRBJ2-1; no reliable D call. V lost 3 bases to trimming and J lost 2 bases, with 8 bases between them. The CDR3 covers 14 residues. From germline, CDR1 is SGHNT and CDR2 YENEEA.

V and J are TRBV27 and TRBJ2-1; weak D call: TRBD2 (6 bases). V lost 4 bases to trimming and J lost 5 bases, with 15 bases between them. The CDR3 spans 15 residues. Germline V lookup: CDR1 MNHEY, CDR2 SMNVEV (reference sequence). The CDR3 coding sequence is TGTGCCAGCAGTTACTTACGGGGGAGGAACAATGAGCAGTTCTTC. Its protein is CASSYLRGRNNEQFF.

This chain connects TRBV5-1 to TRBJ1-6, with D possibly being TRBD1 (6 bases). The CDR3 contains 12 residues. Germline V gene lookup returns CDR1 SGHRS and CDR2 YFSETQ. V was shortened by 4 bases and J by 15 bases, with 14 bases between the two germline ends. The CDR3 DNA is TGCGCCAGCAGCACCCCCGAGGGGGTCCTCCACTTT. This encodes CASSTPEGVLHF.

This clone was counted a few times. This sequence joins TRBV11-2 and TRBJ2-7; 13 bases line up with TRBD2. Unmatched junction bases numbered 2, after V lost 5 bases and J lost 1 base. This CDR3 region has 15 residues. CDR1 SGHAT and CDR2 FQNNGV come from the germline V gene. CDR3 nucleotide sequence: TGTGCCAGCAGCCGACTAGCGGGAGGATCCTACGAGCAGTACTTC. This gives the protein CASSRLAGGSYEQYF.

The chain employs TRBV5-1 and TRBJ2-7; 8 bases agree with TRBD2. The V segment lost 0 bases and the J segment 3 bases; nucleotides outside the gene matches: 11. The CDR3 loop spans 17 amino acids. The V gene's germline CDR1 is SGHRS and CDR2 YFSETQ. CDR3 nucleotide sequence: TGCGCCAGCAGCTTGGGAACTAATAGCGGGGCGATCTACGAGCAGTACTTC. It encodes CASSLGTNSGAIYEQYF.

This chain joins TRBV9 and TRBJ2-1; D is possibly TRBD1 (5 bases). Per germline, CDR1 SGDLS and CDR2 YYNGEE. The CDR3 has 13 amino acids. The V gene lost 1 base and the J gene lost 12 bases, with 14 bases spanning the gap. Here the CDR3 DNA reads TGTGCCAGCAGCGTACCGGTTACAGGTATGCAGTTCTTC. Its translation: CASSVPVTGMQFF.

The chain combines TRBV27 with TRBJ2-7; 13 bases line up with TRBD2. The length of the CDR3 is 16 residues. V trimming: 2 bases; J trimming: 6 bases; junction bases outside the gene matches: 7. Germline CDR1 and CDR2: MNHEY and SMNVEV (reference sequence). The CDR3 protein is CASSLGLAGVAGEQYF. The CDR3 bases are TGTGCCAGCAGTTTAGGACTAGCGGGAGTGGCGGGCGAGCAGTACTTC.

This clone appeared a single time. V and J are TRBV4-1 and TRBJ1-1; 10 nucleotides agree with TRBD1. The germline V gene encodes CDR1 MGHRA and CDR2 YSYEKL. The CDR3 sequence is 17 residues long. V shed 3 bases and J 6 bases; nucleotides not matched to a gene: 13. CDR3: CASSHLRTGGIGSEAFF. The CDR3 DNA follows: TGCGCCAGCAGCCACTTACGGACAGGGGGAATTGGGTCTGAAGCTTTCTTT.

CDR3 sequence reads: CASSEDSSSSYEQYF. The CDR3, as DNA: TGTGCCAGCAGTGAAGACAGCTCTAGCTCCTACGAGCAGTACTTC. The V gene is TRBV6-4, the J gene TRBJ2-7; maybe TRBD1 (5 bases). There are 15 residues in the CDR3. Germline lookup yields CDR1 MRHNA and CDR2 SNTAGT. The ends were cut back, 3 bases at V and 0 bases at J, with 12 bases in the middle.

This chain uses TRBV9 with TRBJ2-1; D is unclear. V gave up 0 bases and J gave up 9 bases, with 4 bases separating them. CDR1 and CDR2 (germline): SGDLS, YYNGEE. The CDR3 totals 11 residues. The chain's CDR3 is CASSVAGEQFF. CDR3 coding DNA: TGTGCCAGCAGCGTAGCGGGTGAGCAGTTCTTC.

This clone appeared a single time. This rearrangement joins TRBV21-1 to TRBJ2-7; the table names TRBD1, a call not compared with the DNA. TRBV21-1 is an annotated pseudogene. The CDR3 contains 18 residues. CDR3 residues: CASSTWKGKCRSSYEQYF. Written as DNA, the CDR3 is TGTGCCAGCAGCACATGGAAGGGGAAGTGTCGGAGCTCCTACGAGCAGTACTTC.

The chain combines TRBV4-2 with TRBJ2-5; D is unresolved. CDR3 length: 14 amino acids. In germline, CDR1 is LGHNA, CDR2 YNFKEQ. V lost 0 bases and J 4 bases, leaving 9 bases between the germline ends. The CDR3 DNA reads as TGTGCCAGCAGCCAAGAGCCCGGGTTAGAGACCCAGTACTTC. This gives the protein CASSQEPGLETQYF.

This chain connects TRBV6-6 to TRBJ2-7, with 15 bases lining up with TRBD2. V shed 5 bases, J shed 5 bases, and the junction held 7 bases outside the gene matches. The length of the CDR3 is 16 residues. Germline V lookup: CDR1 MNHNY, CDR2 SVGAGI (reference sequence). The CDR3 reads CASSPGTSGRLDEQYF. CDR3 DNA: TGTGCCAGCAGTCCGGGGACTAGCGGGAGGCTGGACGAGCAGTACTTC.

The chain links TRBV11-3 to TRBJ1-2, with D unresolved. Germline CDR1 is SGHNT and CDR2 is YENEEA. V was trimmed by 5 bases and J by 5 bases, leaving 9 bases between them. The CDR3 is 12 amino acids. The CDR3 nucleotides read TGTGCCAGCAGCCCAGGAGGTTATGGCTACACCTTC. Translated: CASSPGGYGYTF.

The CDR3 loop is CAWRQGATGNTIYF. In nucleotides, the CDR3 is TGTGCCTGGAGACAGGGGGCGACTGGAAACACCATATATTTT. V usage is TRBV30 and J usage is TRBJ1-3, with 9 bases lining up with TRBD1. The V gene's germline CDR1 is GTSNPN and CDR2 SVGIG (reference sequence). CDR3 length equals 14 residues. The junction had 2 bases not matched to a gene; V was cut back by 3 bases and J by 2 bases.

The chain carries TRBV27 and TRBJ2-7, with 8 bases lining up with TRBD2. The CDR3 covers 15 residues. J was trimmed by 4 bases and V by 2 bases; bases with no gene match: 7. Germline lookup yields CDR1 MNHEY and CDR2 SMNVEV (reference sequence). As DNA, the CDR3 is TGTGCCAGCAGTTTAAATCCACTAGCGGCGTACGAGCAGTACTTC. The encoded protein is CASSLNPLAAYEQYF.